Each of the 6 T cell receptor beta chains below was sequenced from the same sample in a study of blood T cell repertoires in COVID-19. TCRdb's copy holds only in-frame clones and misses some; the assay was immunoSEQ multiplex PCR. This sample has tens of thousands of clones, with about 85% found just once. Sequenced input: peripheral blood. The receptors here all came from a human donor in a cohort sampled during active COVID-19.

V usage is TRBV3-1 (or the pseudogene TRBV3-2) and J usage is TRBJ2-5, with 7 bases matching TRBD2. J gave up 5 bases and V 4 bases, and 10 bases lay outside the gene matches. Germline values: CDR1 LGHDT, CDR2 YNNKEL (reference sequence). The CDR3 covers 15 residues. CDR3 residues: CASSPRLAGGETQYF. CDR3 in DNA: TGTGCCAGCAGCCCCCGACTAGCAGGCGGGGAGACCCAGTACTTC.

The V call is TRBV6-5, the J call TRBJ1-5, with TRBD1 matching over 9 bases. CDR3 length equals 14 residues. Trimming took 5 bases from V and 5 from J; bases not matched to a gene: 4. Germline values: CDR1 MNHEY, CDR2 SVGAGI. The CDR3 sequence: CASSTGGAYQPQHF. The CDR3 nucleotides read TGTGCCAGCAGTACAGGGGGCGCGTATCAGCCCCAGCATTTT.

The CDR3 region is CASSFRDSRAYEQYF. The CDR3 nucleotides read TGTGCCAGCAGCTTCCGGGACTCGAGGGCCTACGAGCAGTACTTC. The V call is TRBV7-2, the J call TRBJ2-7; tentative D call: TRBD2 (6 bases). This CDR3 has 15 residues. Germline V gene sequence: CDR1 SGHTA, CDR2 FQGNSA. Trimming pared 3 bases from V and 2 bases from J, leaving 14 bases between.

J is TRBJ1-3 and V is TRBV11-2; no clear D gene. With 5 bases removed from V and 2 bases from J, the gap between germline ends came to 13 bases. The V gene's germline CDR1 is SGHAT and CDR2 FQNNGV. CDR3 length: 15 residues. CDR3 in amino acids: CASSLVPRAGNTIYF. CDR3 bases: TGTGCCAGCAGCCTAGTCCCCCGGGCTGGAAACACCATATATTTT.

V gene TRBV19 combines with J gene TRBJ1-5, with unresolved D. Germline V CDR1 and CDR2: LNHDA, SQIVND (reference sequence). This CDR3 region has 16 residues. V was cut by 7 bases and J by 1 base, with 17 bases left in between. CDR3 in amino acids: CASTVSGVESNQPQHF. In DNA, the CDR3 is TGTGCCAGTACCGTCAGCGGGGTAGAGAGCAATCAGCCCCAGCATTTT.

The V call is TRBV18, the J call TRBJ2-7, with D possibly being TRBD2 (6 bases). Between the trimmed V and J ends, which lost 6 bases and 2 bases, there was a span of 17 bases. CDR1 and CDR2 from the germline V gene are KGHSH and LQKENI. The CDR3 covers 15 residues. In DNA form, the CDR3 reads TGTGCCAGCTCCCGAAACGGGGGTTATCCCTACGAGCAGTACTTC. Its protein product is CASSRNGGYPYEQYF.